Presented here are 20 T cell receptor beta chains from one specimen sequenced in a study of blood T cell repertoires in COVID-19. The repertoire was sequenced with immunoSEQ multiplex PCR; TCRdb's copy has only in-frame clones and lacks some. The data contain some 140,000 clones, around 86% of them singletons. Sequencing was carried out using peripheral blood. The receptor source for this set is a woman aged 60-70 years with active or convalescent COVID-19.

The chain uses TRBV29-1 and TRBJ2-1; 9 nucleotides align to TRBD2. The J segment lost 6 bases and the V segment lost 3 bases, leaving 3 bases of the junction unmatched. The germline V gene has CDR1 SQVTM and CDR2 ANQGSEA. There are 13 residues in the CDR3. DNA of the CDR3: TGCAGCGTTGACGCAGCGGGGGGCAATGAGCAGTTCTTC. Protein sequence: CSVDAAGGNEQFF.

This chain links TRBV5-1 with TRBJ2-3, with 7 positions matching TRBD1. The trim removed 0 bases at V and 5 bases at J, leaving 9 bases unmatched. The CDR3 length is 16 residues. Germline CDR1 SGHRS, CDR2 YFSETQ. Written as DNA, the CDR3 is TGCGCCAGCAGCTTGGGGACAGGAGCCAATCTAGATACGCAGTATTTT. Its protein product is CASSLGTGANLDTQYF.

The V and J genes are TRBV4-1 and TRBJ1-2; D is possibly TRBD1 (6 bases). The germline V gene encodes CDR1 MGHRA and CDR2 YSYEKL. CDR3 length: 16 amino acids. Trimming removed 1 base from V and 7 bases from J, with 19 bases in between. In DNA form, the CDR3 reads TGCGCCAGCAGCCAAGTCCAGGGGTTCGAAAGGGGTGGCTACACCTTC. Encoded protein: CASSQVQGFERGGYTF.

The CDR3 DNA follows: TGTGCCAGCAGCCAACAAGCAGGAGGGGGCAGTTTCACAGATACGCAGTATTTT. Protein sequence: CASSQQAGGGSFTDTQYF. The chain carries TRBV4-2 and TRBJ2-3; D possibly corresponds to TRBD1 (7 bases). Trimming stripped 2 bases from V and 2 bases from J, with 20 bases between. This CDR3 is built from 18 residues. The germline V gene encodes CDR1 LGHNA and CDR2 YNFKEQ.

The chain carries TRBV5-1 and TRBJ1-3; D is perhaps TRBD1 (5 bases). The V gene's germline CDR1 is SGHRS and CDR2 YFSETQ. Trimming removed 4 bases at V and 8 bases at J, with 16 bases between. There are 14 residues in the CDR3. The DNA for the CDR3 is TGCGCCAGCAGCGAGGGGACTTTGTCAGACACCATATATTTT. Translated, it gives CASSEGTLSDTIYF.

The chain is built from TRBV6-5 and TRBJ1-5; TRBD1 matches at 7 bases. V dropped 2 bases and J dropped 0; count of bases not matched to a gene: 4. The CDR3 length is 16 residues. The germline gives CDR1 MNHEY, CDR2 SVGAGI. CDR3 amino acids: CASSYLGQVSNQPQHF. CDR3 sequence (DNA): TGTGCCAGCAGTTACCTCGGACAGGTTAGCAATCAGCCCCAGCATTTT.

The V and J genes are TRBV7-2 and TRBJ2-1; maybe TRBD1 (5 bases). There are 13 residues in the CDR3. Germline CDR1 reads SGHTA; CDR2 reads FQGNSA. Trimming took 5 bases from V and 12 from J, leaving 17 bases between them. The CDR3 DNA reads as TGTGCCAGCAGCCCTCGCCCCTTGGGGCTGCAGTTCTTC. Amino acid sequence: CASSPRPLGLQFF.

This chain joins TRBV6-1 and TRBJ1-1; maybe TRBD1 (6 bases). CDR1 and CDR2 from the germline V gene are MNHNS and SASEGT. The V end was cut by 2 bases, the J end by 4 bases, with 11 bases between. This CDR3 contains 14 residues. CDR3 residues: CASSELQGFTEAFF. The CDR3 DNA reads as TGTGCCAGCAGTGAATTACAGGGATTCACTGAAGCTTTCTTT.

The gene calls are TRBV21-1 and TRBJ1-3; the D call TRBD1 from the table was never checked on the DNA. TRBV21-1 is tagged as a pseudogene. The CDR3 sequence is 14 residues long. Written as DNA, the CDR3 is TGTGCCAGCAGCAAAAGACAGGGTGGGAACACCATATATTTT. It specifies CASSKRQGGNTIYF.

This chain links TRBV27 with TRBJ1-2; tentatively, D is TRBD1 (6 bases). The CDR3 is 13 amino acids. Germline loops: CDR1 MNHEY, CDR2 SMNVEV (reference sequence). V was clipped by 2 bases and J by 8 bases, with 12 bases between them. CDR3 nucleotide sequence: TGTGCCAGCAGTTTAGCCCAGGGGACCGGCTACACCTTC. Amino acids: CASSLAQGTGYTF.

The gene calls are TRBV9 and TRBJ2-2; 7 positions match TRBD1. Germline trimming cut 4 bases from V and 7 bases from J; bases unmatched to any gene: 13. CDR3 length equals 16 residues. Germline CDR1 is SGDLS and CDR2 is YYNGEE. The CDR3 DNA sequence: TGTGCCAGCAGCCCTGTAGGGTACAGGGGCGTCGGGGAGCTGTTTTTT. The encoded protein is CASSPVGYRGVGELFF.

The V and J genes are TRBV12-5 and TRBJ1-1, with 7 bases lining up with TRBD1. Germline CDR1 reads LGHNT; CDR2 reads FRNRAP. Trimming took 2 bases from V and 0 from J; bases not matched to a gene: 6. The CDR3 loop spans 16 amino acids. Here the CDR3 reads CASGLTAQGLNTEAFF. Here the CDR3 DNA reads TGTGCTAGTGGTTTGACCGCACAGGGGCTGAACACTGAAGCTTTCTTT.

V and J are TRBV6-6 and TRBJ1-1, with TRBD1 identical over 8 bases. The CDR3 is 16 amino acids. Per germline, CDR1 MNHNY and CDR2 SVGAGI (reference sequence). The junction had 11 bases not matched to a gene; V was cut back by 4 bases and J by 4 bases. In DNA form, the CDR3 reads TGTGCCAGCAGTTCCACTAGACAGGGGCCTCCCACTGAAGCTTTCTTT. This gives the protein CASSSTRQGPPTEAFF.

The genes are TRBV7-2 and TRBJ2-5, with D perhaps matching TRBD1 (6 bases). V was cut by 5 bases and J by 4 bases, with 14 bases left in between. The germline CDR1 and CDR2 sequences are SGHTA and FQGNSA. The CDR3 has 14 residues. This CDR3 reads CASSPRQARETQYF. The CDR3 DNA sequence: TGTGCCAGCAGCCCTCGACAGGCCCGAGAGACCCAGTACTTC.

The gene calls are TRBV27 and TRBJ2-7, with 10 bases matching TRBD2. Trimming removed 5 bases from V and 4 bases from J; junction bases left unmatched: 8. This CDR3 has 15 amino acids. Germline V CDR1 and CDR2: MNHEY, SMNVEV (reference sequence). The CDR3 DNA follows: TGTGCCAGCAGTACTCCTAGCGGGGGAAGGTACGAGCAGTACTTC. It codes for CASSTPSGGRYEQYF.

The chain employs TRBV28 and TRBJ1-1; 7 positions match TRBD1. The CDR3 sequence is 14 residues long. Trimming took 5 bases from V and 7 from J; bases not matched to a gene: 10. The germline V gene has CDR1 MDHEN and CDR2 SYDVKM. The CDR3 DNA sequence: TGTGCCAGCAGTCCGGGACAGATGAAAGGTGAAGCTTTCTTT. The encoded protein is CASSPGQMKGEAFF. Supplemented by reference TRBV28 and TRBJ1-1, the full variable domain reads DVKVTQSSRYLVKRTGEKVFLECVQDMDHENMFWYRQDPGLGLRLIYFSYDVKMKEKGDIPEGYSVSREKKERFSLILESASTNQTSMYLCASSPGQMKGEAFFGQGTRLTVV.

The CDR3 sequence is CSAGVREQYF. The CDR3, as DNA: TGCAGTGCCGGGGTCCGGGAGCAGTACTTC. The chain recombines TRBV20-1 with TRBJ2-7; D may be TRBD2 (5 bases). The V and J ends lost 6 bases and 7 bases respectively, with 10 bases between them. The CDR3 is made up of 10 amino acids. Looked up from germline, CDR1 is DFQATT and CDR2 is SNEGSKA (reference sequence).

The chain has TRBV7-8 and TRBJ1-1; tentative D call: TRBD1 (5 bases). The V and J ends lost 7 bases and 1 base respectively, with 16 bases between them. CDR1 is SGHVS, CDR2 FQNEAQ, per germline. The CDR3 is made up of 15 amino acids. CDR3 DNA sequence: TGTGCCAGCATTGGGGCGGCCGGCAAGAACACTGAAGCTTTCTTT. As protein: CASIGAAGKNTEAFF. Based on the CDR3 plus reference TRBV7-8 and TRBJ1-1, the full variable domain is GAGVSQSPRYKVAKRGQDVALRCDPISGHVSLFWYQQALGQGPEFLTYFQNEAQLDKSGLPSDRFFAERPEGSVSTLKIQRTQQEDSAVYLCASIGAAGKNTEAFFGQGTRLTVV.

In the case of this clone: The same CDR3 also results from other DNA sequences found in this sample. This chain connects TRBV28 to TRBJ1-1, with D hard to call. The CDR3 has 11 residues. V gave up 6 bases and J gave up 2 bases, with 4 bases separating them. Looked up from germline, CDR1 is MDHEN and CDR2 is SYDVKM. The CDR3 here is CASSQNTEAFF. CDR3 coding DNA: TGTGCCAGCAGCCAAAACACTGAAGCTTTCTTT.

This clone was detected only a few times. The rearrangement links TRBV5-1 to TRBJ1-4; TRBD1 matches 7 bases. CDR3 size: 16 residues. The V and J ends lost 5 bases and 0 bases, in that order; junction bases with no gene match: 7. Germline CDR1 reads SGHRS; CDR2 reads YFSETQ. CDR3 sequence reads: CASSRDSSTTNEKLFF. As DNA, the CDR3 is TGCGCCAGCAGTCGGGACAGCAGTACAACTAATGAAAAACTGTTTTTT.